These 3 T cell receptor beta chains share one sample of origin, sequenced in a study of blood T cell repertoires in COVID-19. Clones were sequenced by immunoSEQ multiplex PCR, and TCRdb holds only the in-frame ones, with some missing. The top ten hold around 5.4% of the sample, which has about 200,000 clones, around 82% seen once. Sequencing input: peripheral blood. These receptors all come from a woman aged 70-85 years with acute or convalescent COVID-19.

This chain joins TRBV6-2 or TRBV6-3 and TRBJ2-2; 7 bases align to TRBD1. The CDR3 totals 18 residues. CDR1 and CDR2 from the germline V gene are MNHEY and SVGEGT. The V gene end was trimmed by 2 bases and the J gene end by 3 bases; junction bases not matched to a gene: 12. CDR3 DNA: TGTGCCAGCAGTTACCCGACCACAGGGGCCGCCTACACCGGGGAGCTGTTTTTT. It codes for CASSYPTTGAAYTGELFF.

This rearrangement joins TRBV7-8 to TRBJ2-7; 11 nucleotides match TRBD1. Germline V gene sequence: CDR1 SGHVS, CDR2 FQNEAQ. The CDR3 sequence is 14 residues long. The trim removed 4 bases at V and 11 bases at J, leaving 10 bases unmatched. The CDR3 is CASSSGQGDLVEYF. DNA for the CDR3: TGTGCCAGCAGCTCGGGACAGGGGGACCTTGTGGAGTACTTC.

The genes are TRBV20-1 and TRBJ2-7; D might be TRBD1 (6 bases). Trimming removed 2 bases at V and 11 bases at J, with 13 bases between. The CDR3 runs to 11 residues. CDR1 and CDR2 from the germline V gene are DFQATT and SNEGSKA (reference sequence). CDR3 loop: CSARNREQEYF. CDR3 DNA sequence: TGCAGTGCTAGAAACAGGGAGCAGGAGTACTTC.